The 21 T cell receptor beta chains below come from one sample, sequenced in a study of identical twins. TCRdb called the 5' RACE reads again in MiXCR, with one record for every CDR3 protein. The repertoire consists of about 1.7 million distinct CDR3 sequences, with about 32% occurring once and the leading ten covering about 0.3%. The sample was cord blood. The origin of the receptors is a newborn girl in good health.

This clonotype occurred many times. One end of the junction varies from germline; a read error may be responsible. This chain links TRBV5-1 with TRBJ2-4; D unclear. The CDR3 is 15 residues long. CDR1 and CDR2 (germline): SGHRS, YFSETQ. The CDR3 loop reads CASSLVSVAKNIQYF. In nucleotides, the CDR3 is TGTGCCAGCTCCCTGGTCTCCGTAGCCAAAAACATTCAGTACTTC.

This clonotype was found a few times. This chain joins TRBV29-1 and TRBJ2-5, with D perhaps being TRBD1 or TRBD2 (6 bases each). Germline CDR1 and CDR2: SQVTM and ANQGSEA. Trimming took 4 bases from V and 5 from J, leaving 17 bases between them. There are 14 residues in the CDR3. DNA of the CDR3: TGCAGCGTTGTGGGTTTAGGGGGGTTGGAGACCCAGTACTTC. This translates into CSVVGLGGLETQYF.

This clonotype was detected only a few times. This chain links TRBV12-5 with TRBJ1-2; 7 bases are a match to TRBD1. Germline V gene data show CDR1 as LGHNT and CDR2 as FRNRAP. V lost 0 bases and J lost 4; bases outside the gene matches: 8. CDR3 length equals 16 residues. The DNA for the CDR3 is TGTGCTAGTGGTTTGGTGTCAACAGGGGTCCTCTATGGCTACACCTTC. Amino acids: CASGLVSTGVLYGYTF.

CDR3 region: CASSFIGVSTDTQYF. The DNA for the CDR3 is TGTGCCAGCAGTTTTATAGGGGTTAGCACAGATACGCAGTATTTT. The chain couples TRBV27 to TRBJ2-3; D is perhaps TRBD1 (5 bases). This CDR3 spans 15 amino acids. Germline V gene sequence: CDR1 MNHEY, CDR2 SMNVEV (reference sequence). V was trimmed by 3 bases and J by 0 bases, leaving 10 bases between them.

This clonotype was observed at least ten times. The rearrangement uses TRBV20-1 and TRBJ2-4; possibly TRBD1 or TRBD2 for D (6 bases each). V dropped 6 bases and J dropped 3 bases, with 15 bases sitting between them. The germline CDR1 and CDR2 sequences are DFQATT and SNEGSKA (reference sequence). The length of the CDR3 is 14 residues. Here the CDR3 reads CSAHRGAGKNIQYF. CDR3 sequence (DNA): TGCAGTGCCCATAGGGGGGCAGGCAAAAACATTCAGTACTTC.

The V call is TRBV20-1, the J call TRBJ1-5, with a weak D call TRBD1 (5 bases). V shed 6 bases and J shed 6 bases, with 9 bases lying between them. This CDR3 is 11 amino acids long. Germline CDR1 DFQATT, CDR2 SNEGSKA (reference sequence). The CDR3 is CSAGRGQPQHF. In nucleotides, the CDR3 is TGCAGTGCCGGTAGGGGTCAGCCCCAGCATTTT.

V usage is TRBV2 and J usage is TRBJ2-1; possibly TRBD2 for D (6 bases). CDR1 and CDR2 from the germline V gene are SNHLY and FYNNEI. This CDR3 has 16 residues. V dropped 4 bases and J dropped 0 bases, with 13 bases sitting between them. CDR3 loop: CASSVLAPSSYNEQFF. In DNA, the CDR3 is TGTGCCAGCAGTGTTCTAGCGCCGAGCTCCTACAATGAGCAGTTCTTC.

This clonotype was detected only a few times. This rearrangement joins TRBV28 to TRBJ2-4, with a tentative D call TRBD2 (6 bases). From germline, CDR1 is MDHEN and CDR2 SYDVKM. V was shortened by 4 bases and J by 0 bases, with 13 bases between the two germline ends. The CDR3 spans 16 residues. CDR3 region: CASSSLASIAKNIQYF. CDR3 DNA: TGTGCCAGCAGTTCCCTAGCGTCGATAGCCAAAAACATTCAGTACTTC.

The J gene is TRBJ2-3, the V gene TRBV5-1; the D is unclear. This CDR3 spans 13 amino acids. The V end lost 2 bases, the J end lost 6 bases, and 10 bases lay between the germline ends. Germline V CDR1 and CDR2: SGHRS, YFSETQ. The CDR3 sequence: CASSLGRMDTQYF. As DNA, the CDR3 is TGCGCCAGCAGCTTAGGGCGCATGGATACGCAGTATTTT. Complete variable domain (other parts from reference TRBV5-1 and TRBJ2-3): KAGVTQTPRYLIKTRGQQVTLSCSPISGHRSVSWYQQTPGQGLQFLFEYFSETQRNKGNFPGRFSGRQFSNSRSEMNVSTLELGDSALYLCASSLGRMDTQYFGPGTRLTVL.

The table lists this clonotype with many counts. CDR3 bases: TGTGCCATCAAGGATGGACAGGGCGTCCACGAGCAGTACTTC. Encoded protein: CAIKDGQGVHEQYF. The V call is TRBV10-3, the J call TRBJ2-7; 8 bases line up with TRBD1. This CDR3 is 14 amino acids long. The ends lost 7 bases at V and 5 bases at J; junction bases unmatched: 10. Per germline, CDR1 ENHRY and CDR2 SYGVKD.

About this clonotype itself: The junction departs from germline at one end; a sequencing error may be responsible. The chain joins TRBV11-1 to TRBJ1-2; a weak D match, TRBD1 (6 bases). CDR1 and CDR2 from the germline V gene are SGHAT and FQDESV (reference sequence). The CDR3 covers 13 residues. The CDR3 region has the DNA TGTGCCAGCAGCTTGAGGGGGGACTATGGCTACAGCTTC. This sequence encodes CASSLRGDYGYSF.

This chain joins TRBV20-1 and TRBJ2-4; D perhaps matches TRBD1 (7 bases). The CDR3 has 15 residues. The V end lost 2 bases, the J end lost 13 bases, and 24 bases lay between the germline ends. CDR1 is DFQATT and CDR2 is SNEGSKA in the germline V gene (reference sequence). CDR3 residues: CSARPPQGGYNEQYF. The CDR3 DNA sequence: TGCAGTGCTAGACCCCCCCAGGGGGGTTACAATGAGCAGTACTTC.

The chain has TRBV7-2 and TRBJ1-5, with D tentatively TRBD1 (5 bases). The CDR3 covers 15 residues. Germline assignment: CDR1 SGHTA and CDR2 FQGNSA. Trimming cost V 5 bases and J 6 bases, with 17 bases left between them. The CDR3 protein is CASSPRGRGSQPQHF. The DNA of the CDR3 is TGTGCCAGCAGCCCACGTGGGAGGGGCTCTCAGCCCCAGCATTTT.

This clonotype appeared a few times. CDR3: CASSPIRTGDGYYGYTF. CDR3 coding DNA: TGTGCCAGCAGTCCTATAAGGACAGGGGATGGGTACTATGGCTACACCTTC. The chain uses TRBV11-2 and TRBJ1-2, with 9 nucleotides matching TRBD1. V lost 6 bases and J lost 3; bases outside the gene matches: 14. The CDR3 covers 17 residues. Germline CDR1 and CDR2: SGHAT and FQNNGV.

This rearrangement joins TRBV12-3 or TRBV12-4 to TRBJ2-3; 12 bases match TRBD2. V dropped 6 bases and J dropped 2; count of bases not matched to a gene: 6. This CDR3 has 16 residues. CDR3 bases: TGTGCCAGCAGCCCTCGGACTAGCGGGATCACAGATACGCAGTATTTT. Amino acids: CASSPRTSGITDTQYF.

The V gene is TRBV20-1, the J gene TRBJ1-3; no clear D. CDR1 and CDR2 (germline): DFQATT, SNEGSKA (reference sequence). V lost 0 bases, J lost 2 bases, and 8 bases lay in between. This CDR3 is built from 14 residues. The CDR3 region is CSARDLATGNTIYF. The CDR3 bases are TGCAGTGCTAGAGATCTGGCGACTGGAAACACCATATATTTT.

The CDR3 DNA reads as TGCGCCAGCAGCTTGGCCGGGGGGCTCTATGGCTACACCTTC. The encoded protein is CASSLAGGLYGYTF. The J gene is TRBJ1-2, the V gene TRBV5-1, with D possibly matching TRBD1 (6 bases). This CDR3 is 14 amino acids long. V shed 0 bases and J shed 4 bases, with 10 bases lying between them. CDR1 and CDR2 from the germline V gene are SGHRS and YFSETQ.

The J gene is TRBJ1-5, the V gene TRBV6-6; TRBD1 agrees at 8 bases. CDR3 length: 15 residues. The V segment lost 5 bases and the J segment 3 bases; nucleotides outside the gene matches: 6. Germline V gene lookup returns CDR1 MNHNY and CDR2 SVGAGI (reference sequence). The CDR3 DNA reads TGTGCCAGCAGTACCCGACAGGGGAACAATCAGCCCCAGCATTTT. Translated, it gives CASSTRQGNNQPQHF.

Only a few counts were recorded for this clonotype. A much larger clone lies one base from this, so it may be a read error. The V call is TRBV2, the J call TRBJ2-1; D gene ambiguous. The CDR3 runs 11 residues. Germline CDR1 and CDR2: SNHLY and FYNNEI. V shed 4 bases and J shed 13 bases, with 11 bases lying between them. The CDR3 reads CASSGRETQFF. CDR3 nucleotides: TGTGCCAGCAGTGGGAGAGAGACCCAGTTCTTC. The whole variable domain, remainder taken from reference TRBV2 and TRBJ2-1, is EPEVTQTPSHQVTQMGQEVILRCVPISNHLYFYWYRQILGQKVEFLVSFYNNEISEKSEIFDDQFSVERPDGSNFTLKIRSTKLEDSAMYFCASSGRETQFFGPGTRLTVL.

As regards this clonotype: This clone may be a read error of a much larger clone one base away. This rearrangement joins TRBV5-1 to TRBJ2-7; maybe TRBD1 (6 bases). V lost 0 bases and J lost 7, with 17 bases in between. Germline assignment: CDR1 SGHRS and CDR2 YFSETQ. CDR3 size: 15 residues. CDR3 in DNA: TGCGCCAGCAGCTTGGCCGGGACAACAAGGCATGAGCAGTACTTC. It is translated as CASSLAGTTRHEQYF. The complete variable domain, with remaining parts taken from reference TRBV5-1 and TRBJ2-7, reads KAGVTQTPRYLIKTRGQQVTLSCSPISGHRSVSWYQQTPGQGLQFLFEYFSETQRNKGNFPGRFSGRQFSNSRSEMNVSTLELGDSALYLCASSLAGTTRHEQYFGPGTRLTVT.

This clonotype was seen a few times. The V and J genes are TRBV20-1 and TRBJ2-1, with D unresolved. CDR1 is DFQATT and CDR2 is SNEGSKA in the germline V gene (reference sequence). The CDR3 is 15 residues long. The V end was cut by 1 base, the J end by 5 bases, with 15 bases between. CDR3 amino acids: CSARAADPTHNEQFF. In DNA, the CDR3 is TGCAGTGCTAGAGCTGCGGACCCGACCCACAATGAGCAGTTCTTC.